The 16 T cell receptor beta chains presented below share a single source sample, sequenced in a study of Ad26.COV2.S vaccination and SARS-CoV-2 variants. TCRdb's table, derived via immunoSEQ multiplex PCR, lists solely in-frame clones and lacks some. The sample consists of about 140,000 clones, about nine tenths of them appearing once. The material was peripheral blood, obtained after recovery from COVID-19. The receptors originated from a human donor who had recovered from COVID-19.

The chain links TRBV7-2 to TRBJ1-2, with 7 bases matching TRBD1. V was clipped by 2 bases and J by 0 bases; unmatched bases: 6. Germline values: CDR1 SGHTA, CDR2 FQGNSA. The CDR3 is 16 residues long. This CDR3 reads CASSLIGTETNYGYTF. CDR3 coding DNA: TGTGCCAGCAGCTTAATAGGGACAGAAACTAACTATGGCTACACCTTC.

As DNA, the CDR3 is TGTGCCAGCAGACCAGGGACTTACTCCTCCGGCAATGAGCAGTTCTTC. This gives the protein CASRPGTYSSGNEQFF. This chain uses TRBV28 with TRBJ2-1, with a tentative D call TRBD2 (6 bases). This CDR3 has 16 amino acids. Trimming pared 6 bases from V and 6 bases from J, leaving 21 bases between. Germline lookup yields CDR1 MDHEN and CDR2 SYDVKM.

The V and J genes are TRBV18 and TRBJ1-2, with 9 bases matching TRBD1. Germline V gene sequence: CDR1 KGHSH, CDR2 LQKENI. V lost 2 bases, J lost 2 bases, and 3 bases stayed unmatched. This CDR3 region has 15 residues. As DNA, the CDR3 is TGTGCCAGCTCACCAGGGGACAGGGCCAACTATGGCTACACCTTC. This sequence encodes CASSPGDRANYGYTF.

The J gene is TRBJ1-2, the V gene TRBV7-2, with 7 bases aligning to TRBD1. V was clipped by 6 bases and J by 2 bases; unmatched bases: 3. Germline assignment: CDR1 SGHTA and CDR2 FQGNSA. This CDR3 has 13 amino acids. CDR3 region: CASSSTGNYGYTF. In DNA form, the CDR3 reads TGTGCCAGCAGTTCGACAGGGAACTATGGCTACACCTTC.

V and J are TRBV5-1 and TRBJ2-1; TRBD1 matches 7 bases. Losses at the gene ends were 1 base for V and 7 bases for J; bases not matched to a gene: 8. The CDR3 covers 15 residues. Germline CDR1 reads SGHRS; CDR2 reads YFSETQ. The CDR3 region is CASSLTGENGNEQFF. The CDR3 bases are TGCGCCAGCAGCTTGACAGGGGAAAATGGTAATGAGCAGTTCTTC.

This clone was found once. The V and J genes are TRBV29-1 and TRBJ2-3; no clear D gene. The germline V gene has CDR1 SQVTM and CDR2 ANQGSEA. V was cut by 2 bases and J by 6 bases, with 9 bases left in between. The CDR3 loop spans 12 amino acids. The CDR3 spells CSVELPGDTQYF. In DNA form, the CDR3 reads TGCAGCGTTGAACTTCCTGGGGATACGCAGTATTTT.

The J gene is TRBJ1-6, the V gene TRBV15; perhaps TRBD1 as D (6 bases). There are 15 residues in the CDR3. The germline V gene has CDR1 LNHNV and CDR2 YYDKDF (reference sequence). V shed 5 bases and J shed 8 bases, with 16 bases lying between them. CDR3 nucleotides: TGTGCCACCAGCCCCCAAGGGAGGGGGGATTCACCCCTCCACTTT. It encodes CATSPQGRGDSPLHF.

The gene calls are TRBV28 and TRBJ2-1; 15 bases align to TRBD2. The J segment lost 6 bases and the V segment lost 4 bases, leaving 7 bases of the junction unmatched. The CDR3 totals 17 residues. From germline, CDR1 is MDHEN and CDR2 SYDVKM. The CDR3 sequence: CASSSRTSGGVPNEQFF. DNA for the CDR3: TGTGCCAGCAGTTCCCGGACTAGCGGGGGGGTACCCAATGAGCAGTTCTTC. Full variable domain (outside the CDR3, taken from reference TRBV28 and TRBJ2-1): DVKVTQSSRYLVKRTGEKVFLECVQDMDHENMFWYRQDPGLGLRLIYFSYDVKMKEKGDIPEGYSVSREKKERFSLILESASTNQTSMYLCASSSRTSGGVPNEQFFGPGTRLTVL.

The chain is built from TRBV4-3 and TRBJ2-3; the match to TRBD2 covers 8 bases. In germline, CDR1 is LGHNA, CDR2 YSLEER. V gave up 0 bases and J gave up 0 bases; unmatched junction bases: 5. CDR3 length equals 17 residues. CDR3 region: CASSQEGSGGSTDTQYF. For the CDR3, the DNA is TGCGCCAGCAGCCAAGAGGGGAGCGGGGGTAGCACAGATACGCAGTATTTT.

This sequence joins TRBV27 and TRBJ2-4; a possible D gene is TRBD1 (6 bases). V shed 3 bases and J shed 8 bases, with 11 bases lying between them. The CDR3 length is 13 residues. Germline CDR1 MNHEY, CDR2 SMNVEV (reference sequence). This CDR3 is CASSFQGSDIQYF. CDR3 nucleotides: TGTGCCAGCAGTTTTCAGGGGAGCGACATTCAGTACTTC.

This clone occurred a few times. The CDR3 here is CASGRGGETQYF. For the CDR3, the DNA is TGTGCCAGCGGTAGGGGAGGGGAGACCCAGTACTTC. J is TRBJ2-5 and V is TRBV25-1; 7 bases map to TRBD2. Trimming cost V 8 bases and J 5 bases; bases outside gene matches: 5. CDR1 is MGHDK, CDR2 SYGVNS, per germline. The CDR3 runs 12 residues. The variable domain in full, with the rest retrieved from reference TRBV25-1 and TRBJ2-5, is EADIYQTPRYLVIGTGKKITLECSQTMGHDKMYWYQQDPGMELHLIHYSYGVNSTEKGDLSSESTVSRIRTEHFPLTLESARPSHTSQYLCASGRGGETQYFGPGTRLLVL.

This rearrangement joins TRBV18 to TRBJ1-1; D unresolved. V dropped 1 base and J dropped 9 bases, with 9 bases sitting between them. The CDR3 is 12 residues long. Germline CDR1 and CDR2: KGHSH and LQKENI. CDR3 sequence: CASSPLADKAFF. CDR3 in DNA: TGTGCCAGCTCACCACTGGCGGATAAAGCTTTCTTT.

The sample holds one count of this clone. The chain recombines TRBV2 with TRBJ1-5; a possible D gene is TRBD1 (5 bases). This CDR3 contains 15 residues. Trimming removed 3 bases at V and 5 bases at J, with 14 bases between. Germline CDR1 and CDR2: SNHLY and FYNNEI. This CDR3 is CASSEGRDFYQPQHF. CDR3 in DNA: TGTGCCAGCAGTGAGGGTAGGGACTTTTATCAGCCCCAGCATTTT.

The chain joins TRBV11-2 to TRBJ2-7; 9 nucleotides align to TRBD1. V gave up 0 bases and J gave up 1 base; unmatched junction bases: 1. Per the germline V gene, CDR1 is SGHAT and CDR2 is FQNNGV. The CDR3 has 15 residues. The CDR3 region is CASSLDGTGSYEQYF. Written as DNA, the CDR3 is TGTGCCAGCAGCTTAGACGGGACAGGGTCCTACGAGCAGTACTTC.

The chain uses TRBV6-1 and TRBJ1-6, with D possibly TRBD1 on 5 matching bases. Germline CDR1 reads MNHNS; CDR2 reads SASEGT. The CDR3 is 15 residues long. V gave up 3 bases and J gave up 7 bases, with 13 bases separating them. CDR3 DNA: TGTGCCAGCAGTGATTTTTCGGGGGTAAATTCACCCCTCCACTTT. Translating gives CASSDFSGVNSPLHF.

V gene TRBV29-1 combines with J gene TRBJ2-7; D not resolved. Per the germline V gene, CDR1 is SQVTM and CDR2 is ANQGSEA. V lost 5 bases, J lost 5 bases, and 10 bases lay in between. The CDR3 runs 11 residues. CDR3 amino acids: CSVLSTHEQYF. The CDR3 nucleotides are TGCAGCGTTCTCAGTACCCACGAGCAGTACTTC.